This T cell receptor (beta chain) was identified in a study of STAT5B mutations in CD4+ large granular lymphocyte leukemia. Sequencing used immunoSEQ multiplex PCR; TCRdb keeps in-frame clones, though not all of them. This repertoire shows under 35,000 clones, approximately 91% found once; its top ten account for approximately 0.41%. Study results and limitations: TRBV06-family usage was enriched in top patient clones (8/27) versus controls (2/35).

Comments on this clone: The antigen is undetermined.

The CDR3 is 13 amino acids. Germline V CDR1 and CDR2: SEHNR, FQNEAQ (reference sequence). The ends were cut back, 4 bases at V and 3 bases at J, with 9 bases in the middle. The sample comprised CD4+ T cells from blood buffy coats. The source is a human donor in good health. V is TRBV7-9 and J is TRBJ1-1, with D possibly TRBD1 on 5 matching bases. The CDR3 DNA reads as TGTGCCAGCAGCTCGTTCAGGGACACTGAAGCTTTCTTT. Translated: CASSSFRDTEAFF.